This T cell receptor (beta chain) is from a study of blood T cell repertoires in COVID-19. Assay: immunoSEQ multiplex PCR; the TCRdb copy retains only in-frame clones and omits some. The table has about 130,000 clones, around nine tenths seen once. The CDR3 covers 15 residues. The sample taken for sequencing was peripheral blood. The sequence derives from an elderly woman with acute or convalescent COVID-19. This chain uses TRBV21-1 with TRBJ1-6; TRBD1 was called by the table and not checked on the DNA. TRBV21-1 is shown as a pseudogene. The CDR3 DNA is TGTGCCAGCAGAAGTTGGGGACAGCTTAATTCACCCCTCCACTTT. It yields the protein CASRSWGQLNSPLHF.